This T cell receptor (beta chain) appears in the sequencing data of a study of T cells after yellow fever vaccination. In the study overall: The authors prepared low-cell-number fractions using SMART-Seq v4 Ultra Low Input.

This clonotype occurred a few times. The antigen remains unidentified. Study-wide findings and caveats: Some clonotypes were seen in both the CD4 and the CD8 compartments. These made up a small share and likely arose from convergent recombination. From the bulk population, abundant clonotypes could contaminate and appear within FACS-sorted repertoires.

TCRdb used MiXCR to reprocess the 5' RACE reads, holding one entry per CDR3 protein. The table shows 300,000 to 400,000 distinct CDR3 sequences, with 8.7% occurring only once. V lost 4 bases and J 5 bases, leaving 11 bases between the germline ends. The CDR3 is 13 residues long. Germline-derived CDR1 and CDR2 are GTSNPN and SVGIG (reference sequence). The TCR sequence derives from a man between 18 and 29 years old who received the YFV17D yellow fever vaccine. The chain couples TRBV30 to TRBJ1-4; D call uncertain. Material: PBMCs, obtained on the day of the first yellow fever vaccination. Here the CDR3 reads CAWTARANEKLFF. In DNA form, the CDR3 reads TGTGCCTGGACAGCGAGGGCGAATGAAAAACTGTTTTTT.